This T cell receptor (beta chain) was captured in a study of cytomegalovirus exposure and HLA in healthy donors. Study conclusions and caveats: Across all donors, roughly uniform sequencing depth was an assumption of the presence/absence analyses.

Use of 60 Vbeta and 13 Jbeta primers characterized the PCR. Only in-frame clones appear in the TCRdb table, and some are missing; sequencing was by immunoSEQ multiplex PCR. The table has under 60,000 clones, approximately 82% seen once. As concerns this clone: Its antigen is undetermined.

The TCR sequence derives from a man aged 50 to 59 in good health and CMV-seronegative. Sequencing was done on a sample of PBMCs.

The CDR3 DNA is TGTGCCAGCAGCCAAGATCAGGGTGGAAATTCACCCCTCCACTTT. It encodes CASSQDQGGNSPLHF. The chain is built from TRBV4-2 and TRBJ1-6; D possibly corresponds to TRBD1 (5 bases). V shed 0 bases and J shed 7 bases, with 10 bases lying between them. The germline CDR1 and CDR2 sequences are LGHNA and YNFKEQ. This CDR3 region has 15 residues.